The present T cell receptor (beta chain) was sequenced within a study of blood T cell repertoires in COVID-19. Study processing details: Reference gene primer amplification in the assay estimated nucleated cell counts. Profiled with immunoSEQ multiplex PCR; TCRdb holds only in-frame clones, not every one. Clone size and the V and J calls come from that table; the DNA yielded D and trimming. Of 53,000 or so clones listed, approximately 80% are singletons. The CDR3 has 15 residues. CDR1 and CDR2 from the germline V gene are MNHNY and SVGAGI (reference sequence). J lost 5 bases, V lost 5 bases, and 10 bases had no gene match.

The TCR originated in a man between 70 and 80 years old with active or convalescent COVID-19. Input material: peripheral blood. V is TRBV6-6 and J is TRBJ2-7; TRBD1 matches at 9 bases. CDR3 nucleotides: TGTGCCAGCAGTCCGGGACAGGGCTCCCTCCACGAGCAGTACTTC. It encodes CASSPGQGSLHEQYF.